Here is one TCR beta chain with its context. This sample is part of a study of blood T cell repertoires in COVID-19. Sequencing used immunoSEQ multiplex PCR; TCRdb keeps in-frame clones, though not all of them. The profile shows about 160,000 clones, 92% of them singletons. V was pared by 4 bases and J by 5 bases, with 26 bases of the junction left unmatched. Germline V gives CDR1 MDHEN, CDR2 SYDVKM. The CDR3 totals 24 residues. The sequence was collected from a young man with COVID-19, enrolled during active disease. Source material: peripheral blood. The chain links TRBV28 to TRBJ2-2, with 15 nucleotides matching TRBD2. The CDR3 DNA follows: TGTGCCAGCAGTTGGGGGACTACTGGGACAGGGTGGACTAGCGGGAGGGCCGTTACCGGGGAGCTGTTTTTT. Protein: CASSWGTTGTGWTSGRAVTGELFF. The complete variable domain, with remaining parts taken from reference TRBV28 and TRBJ2-2, reads DVKVTQSSRYLVKRTGEKVFLECVQDMDHENMFWYRQDPGLGLRLIYFSYDVKMKEKGDIPEGYSVSREKKERFSLILESASTNQTSMYLCASSWGTTGTGWTSGRAVTGELFFGEGSRLTVL.